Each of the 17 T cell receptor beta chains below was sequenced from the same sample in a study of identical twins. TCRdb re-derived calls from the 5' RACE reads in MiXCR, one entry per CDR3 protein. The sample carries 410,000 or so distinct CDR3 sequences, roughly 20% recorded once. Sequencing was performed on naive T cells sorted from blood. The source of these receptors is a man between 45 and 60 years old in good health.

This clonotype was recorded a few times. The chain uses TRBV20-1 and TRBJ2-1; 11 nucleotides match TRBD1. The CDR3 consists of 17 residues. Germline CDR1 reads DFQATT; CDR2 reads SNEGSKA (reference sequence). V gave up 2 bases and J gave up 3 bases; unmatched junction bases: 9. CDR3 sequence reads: CSARYEGQGVIYNEQFF. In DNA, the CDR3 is TGCAGTGCTAGATATGAGGGACAGGGGGTGATCTACAATGAGCAGTTCTTC.

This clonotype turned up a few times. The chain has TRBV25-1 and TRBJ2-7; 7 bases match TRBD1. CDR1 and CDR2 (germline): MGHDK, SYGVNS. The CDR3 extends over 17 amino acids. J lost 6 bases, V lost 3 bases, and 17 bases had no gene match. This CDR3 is CASSDPRKGQIDSEQYF. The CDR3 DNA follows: TGTGCCAGCAGTGACCCCCGAAAGGGACAGATAGATTCCGAGCAGTACTTC.

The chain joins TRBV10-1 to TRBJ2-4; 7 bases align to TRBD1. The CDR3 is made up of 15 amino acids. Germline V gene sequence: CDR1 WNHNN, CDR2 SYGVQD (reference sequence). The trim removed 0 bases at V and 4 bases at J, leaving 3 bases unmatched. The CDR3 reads CASSESTGQKNIQYF. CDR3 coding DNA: TGCGCCAGCAGTGAGTCGACGGGACAGAAAAACATTCAGTACTTC.

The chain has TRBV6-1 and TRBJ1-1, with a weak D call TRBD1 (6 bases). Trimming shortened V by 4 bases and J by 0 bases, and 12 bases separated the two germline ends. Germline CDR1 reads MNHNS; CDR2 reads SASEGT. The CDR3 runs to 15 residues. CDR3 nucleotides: TGTGCCAGCAGTGGAGGGGGGCTCATGAACACTGAAGCTTTCTTT. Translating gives CASSGGGLMNTEAFF.

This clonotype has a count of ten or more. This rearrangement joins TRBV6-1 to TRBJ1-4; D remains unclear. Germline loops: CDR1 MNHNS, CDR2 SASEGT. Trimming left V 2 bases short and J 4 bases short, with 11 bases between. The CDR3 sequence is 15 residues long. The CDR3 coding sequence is TGTGCCAGCAGTGAACGGGCAGCGTATAATGAAAAACTGTTTTTT. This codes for CASSERAAYNEKLFF.

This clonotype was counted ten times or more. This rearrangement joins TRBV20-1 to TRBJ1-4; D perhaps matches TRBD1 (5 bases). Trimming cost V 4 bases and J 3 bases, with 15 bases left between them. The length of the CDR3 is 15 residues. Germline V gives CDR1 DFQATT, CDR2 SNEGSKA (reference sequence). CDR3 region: CSAKEGLGPNEKLFF. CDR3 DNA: TGCAGTGCTAAGGAAGGTTTGGGACCTAATGAAAAACTGTTTTTT.

In DNA form, the CDR3 reads TGCAGTGCCCCCGGGACTAGCGGGAGTGGCCCCTTCAGGAATGAGCAGTTCTTC. Amino acids: CSAPGTSGSGPFRNEQFF. The chain links TRBV20-1 to TRBJ2-1; 14 bases agree with TRBD2. Germline V CDR1 and CDR2: DFQATT, SNEGSKA (reference sequence). The CDR3 has 18 amino acids. V lost 6 bases, J lost 7 bases, and 17 bases stayed unmatched.

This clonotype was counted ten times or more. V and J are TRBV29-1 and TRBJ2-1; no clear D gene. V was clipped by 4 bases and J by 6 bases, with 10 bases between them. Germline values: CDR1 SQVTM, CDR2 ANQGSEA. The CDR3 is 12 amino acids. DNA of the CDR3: TGCAGCGTTGTAGAATCGCGCAATGAGCAGTTCTTC. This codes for CSVVESRNEQFF.

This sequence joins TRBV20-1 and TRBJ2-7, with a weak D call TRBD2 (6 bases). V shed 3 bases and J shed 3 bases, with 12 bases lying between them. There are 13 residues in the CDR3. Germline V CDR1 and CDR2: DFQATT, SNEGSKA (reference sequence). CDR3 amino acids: CSARRDTGYEQYF. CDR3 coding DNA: TGCAGTGCTAGGCGGGATACGGGCTACGAGCAGTACTTC.

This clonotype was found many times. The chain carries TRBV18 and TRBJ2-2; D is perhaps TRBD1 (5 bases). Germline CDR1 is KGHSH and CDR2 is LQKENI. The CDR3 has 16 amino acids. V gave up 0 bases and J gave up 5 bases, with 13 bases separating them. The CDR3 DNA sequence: TGTGCCAGCTCACCACCGCTTGCAGGGAAGACCGGGGAGCTGTTTTTT. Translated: CASSPPLAGKTGELFF. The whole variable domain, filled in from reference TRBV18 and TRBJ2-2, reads NAGVMQNPRHLVRRRGQEARLRCSPMKGHSHVYWYRQLPEEGLKFMVYLQKENIIDESGMPKERFSAEFPKEGPSILRIQQVVRGDSAAYFCASSPPLAGKTGELFFGEGSRLTVL.

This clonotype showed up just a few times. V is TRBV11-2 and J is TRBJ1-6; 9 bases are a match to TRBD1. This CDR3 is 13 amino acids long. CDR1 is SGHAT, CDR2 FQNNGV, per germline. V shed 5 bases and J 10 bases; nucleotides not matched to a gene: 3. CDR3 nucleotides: TGTGCCAGCAGCCGGACAGGGGAGTCACCCCTCCACTTT. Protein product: CASSRTGESPLHF.

The CDR3: CAWSVLNIQYF. Here the CDR3 DNA reads TGTGCCTGGAGTGTACTGAACATTCAGTACTTC. This chain links TRBV30 with TRBJ2-4; no clear D. CDR1 and CDR2 (germline): GTSNPN, SVGIG (reference sequence). This CDR3 is 11 amino acids long. The ends were cut back, 0 bases at V and 7 bases at J, with 4 bases in the middle.

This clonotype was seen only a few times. CDR3 sequence reads: CASSFPPGQSPYEQFF. DNA of the CDR3: TGCGCCAGCAGCTTCCCTCCGGGACAGAGCCCCTATGAGCAGTTCTTC. The gene calls are TRBV5-1 and TRBJ2-1, with 7 bases matching TRBD1. CDR3 length equals 16 residues. Germline V CDR1 and CDR2: SGHRS, YFSETQ. V dropped 2 bases and J dropped 8; count of bases not matched to a gene: 13.

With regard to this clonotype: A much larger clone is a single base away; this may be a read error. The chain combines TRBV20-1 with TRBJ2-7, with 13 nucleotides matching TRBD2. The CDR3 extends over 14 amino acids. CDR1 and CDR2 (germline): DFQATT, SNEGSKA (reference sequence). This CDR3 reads CRALGLAGVYEQYF. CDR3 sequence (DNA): TGCCGTGCACTTGGACTAGCGGGAGTTTACGAGCAGTACTTC.

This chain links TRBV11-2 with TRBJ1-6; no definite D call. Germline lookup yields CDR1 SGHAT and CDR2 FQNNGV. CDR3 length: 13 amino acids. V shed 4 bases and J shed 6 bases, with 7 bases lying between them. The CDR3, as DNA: TGTGCCAGCAGCTCTCGGAGTAATTCACCCCTCCACTTT. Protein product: CASSSRSNSPLHF.

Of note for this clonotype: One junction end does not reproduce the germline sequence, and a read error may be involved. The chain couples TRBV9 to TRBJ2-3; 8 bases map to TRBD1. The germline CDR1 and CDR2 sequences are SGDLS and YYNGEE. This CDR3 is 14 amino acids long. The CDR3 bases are TGTGCCAGCAGCGTAGGGACAGGGCGGGATACGCTGTATTTT. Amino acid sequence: CASSVGTGRDTLYF.

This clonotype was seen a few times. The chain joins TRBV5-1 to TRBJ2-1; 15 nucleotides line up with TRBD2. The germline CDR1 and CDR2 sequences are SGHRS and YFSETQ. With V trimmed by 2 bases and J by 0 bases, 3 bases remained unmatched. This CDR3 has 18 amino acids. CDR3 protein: CASSFPGLAGGSYNEQFF. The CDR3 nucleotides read TGCGCCAGCAGCTTCCCGGGACTAGCGGGGGGCTCCTACAATGAGCAGTTCTTC.